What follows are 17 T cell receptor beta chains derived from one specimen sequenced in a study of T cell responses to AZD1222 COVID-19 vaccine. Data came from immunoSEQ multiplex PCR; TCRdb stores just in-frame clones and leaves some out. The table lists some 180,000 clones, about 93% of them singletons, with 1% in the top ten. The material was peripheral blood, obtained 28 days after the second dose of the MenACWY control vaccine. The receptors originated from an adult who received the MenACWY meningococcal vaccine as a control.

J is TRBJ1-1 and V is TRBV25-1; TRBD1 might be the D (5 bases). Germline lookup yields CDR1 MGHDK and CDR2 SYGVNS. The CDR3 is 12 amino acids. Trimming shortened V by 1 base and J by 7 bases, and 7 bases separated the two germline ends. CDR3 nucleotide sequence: TGTGCCAGCAGTGAATGGGGGGATGAAGCTTTCTTT. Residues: CASSEWGDEAFF.

The CDR3 nucleotides read TGTGCCAGCAGCCCACGGGACGTTCAGCCCCAGCATTTT. As protein: CASSPRDVQPQHF. The V gene is TRBV27, the J gene TRBJ1-5; a possible D gene is TRBD1 (5 bases). Germline V CDR1 and CDR2: MNHEY, SMNVEV (reference sequence). V was pared by 6 bases and J by 6 bases, with 12 bases between. The CDR3 loop spans 13 amino acids.

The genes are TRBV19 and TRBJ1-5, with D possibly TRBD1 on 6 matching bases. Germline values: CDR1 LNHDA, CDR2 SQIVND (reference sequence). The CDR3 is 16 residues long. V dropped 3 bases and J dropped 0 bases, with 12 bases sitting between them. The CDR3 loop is CASSIDRFGSNQPQHF. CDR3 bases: TGTGCCAGTAGTATTGACAGGTTTGGTAGCAATCAGCCCCAGCATTTT. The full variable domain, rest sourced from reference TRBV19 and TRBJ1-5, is DGGITQSPKYLFRKEGQNVTLSCEQNLNHDAMYWYRQDPGQGLRLIYYSQIVNDFQKGDIAEGYSVSREKKESFPLTVTSAQKNPTAFYLCASSIDRFGSNQPQHFGDGTRLSIL.

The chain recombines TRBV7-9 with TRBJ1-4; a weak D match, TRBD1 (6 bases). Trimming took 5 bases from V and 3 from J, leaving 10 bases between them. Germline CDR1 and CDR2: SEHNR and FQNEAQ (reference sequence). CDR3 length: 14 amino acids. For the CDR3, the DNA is TGTGCCAGCAGCGCCCGGACAGCTAATGAAAAACTGTTTTTT. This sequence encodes CASSARTANEKLFF.

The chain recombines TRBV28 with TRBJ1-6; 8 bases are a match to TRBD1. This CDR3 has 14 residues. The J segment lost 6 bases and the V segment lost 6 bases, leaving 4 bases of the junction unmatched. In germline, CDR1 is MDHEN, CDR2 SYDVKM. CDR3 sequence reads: CASRGQGFNSPLHF. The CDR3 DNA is TGTGCCAGCAGAGGACAGGGTTTTAATTCACCCCTCCACTTT.

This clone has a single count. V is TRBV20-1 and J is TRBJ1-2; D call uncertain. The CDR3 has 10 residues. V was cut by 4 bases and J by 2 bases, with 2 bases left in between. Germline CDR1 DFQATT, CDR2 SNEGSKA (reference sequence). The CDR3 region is CSAKNYGYTF. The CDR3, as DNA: TGCAGTGCTAAAAACTATGGCTACACCTTC.

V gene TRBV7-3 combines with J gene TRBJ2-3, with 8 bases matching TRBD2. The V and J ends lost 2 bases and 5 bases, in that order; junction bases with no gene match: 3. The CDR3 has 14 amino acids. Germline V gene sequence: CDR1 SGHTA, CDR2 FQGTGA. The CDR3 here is CASSLAGGEDTQYF. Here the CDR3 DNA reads TGTGCCAGCAGCTTAGCGGGGGGAGAAGATACGCAGTATTTT. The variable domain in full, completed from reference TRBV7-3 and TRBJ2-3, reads GAGVSQTPSNKVTEKGKYVELRCDPISGHTALYWYRQSLGQGPEFLIYFQGTGAADDSGLPNDRFFAVRPEGSVSTLKIQRTERGDSAVYLCASSLAGGEDTQYFGPGTRLTVL.

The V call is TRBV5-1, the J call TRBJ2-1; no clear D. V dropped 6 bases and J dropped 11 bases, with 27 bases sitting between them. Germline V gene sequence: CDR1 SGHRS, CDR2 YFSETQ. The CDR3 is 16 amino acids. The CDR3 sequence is CASTTGQPVARPKQFF. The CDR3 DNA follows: TGCGCCAGCACCACCGGCCAGCCCGTGGCCCGACCCAAGCAGTTCTTC.

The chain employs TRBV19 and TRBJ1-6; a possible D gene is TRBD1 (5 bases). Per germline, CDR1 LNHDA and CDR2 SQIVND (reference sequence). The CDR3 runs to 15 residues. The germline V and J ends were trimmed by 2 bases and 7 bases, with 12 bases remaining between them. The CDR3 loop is CASSIRLRENSPLHF. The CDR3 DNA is TGTGCCAGTAGTATAAGGCTCAGGGAAAATTCACCCCTCCACTTT.

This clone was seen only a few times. In DNA, the CDR3 is TGTGCCAGCAGCGTAGAGGACACCGGGGAGCTGTTTTTT. This codes for CASSVEDTGELFF. The V gene is TRBV9, the J gene TRBJ2-2, with unresolved D. This CDR3 contains 13 residues. Germline CDR1 SGDLS, CDR2 YYNGEE. Between the trimmed V and J ends, which lost 0 bases and 3 bases, there was a span of 3 bases.

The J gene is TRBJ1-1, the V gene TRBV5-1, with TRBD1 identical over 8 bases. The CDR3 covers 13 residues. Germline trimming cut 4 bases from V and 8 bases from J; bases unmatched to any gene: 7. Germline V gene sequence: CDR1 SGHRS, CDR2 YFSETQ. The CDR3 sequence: CASSGGTGREAFF. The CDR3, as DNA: TGCGCCAGCAGCGGGGGGACAGGTAGGGAAGCTTTCTTT.

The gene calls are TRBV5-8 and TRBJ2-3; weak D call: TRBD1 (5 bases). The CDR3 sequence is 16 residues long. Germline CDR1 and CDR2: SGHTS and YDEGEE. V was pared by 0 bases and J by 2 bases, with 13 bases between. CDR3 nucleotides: TGTGCCAGCAGCTTGGGTCTGACAGTTTTCACAGATACGCAGTATTTT. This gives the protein CASSLGLTVFTDTQYF.

The CDR3, as DNA: TGTGCCAGCAGCCCTTCCGGGACTAGCGGGGGGAGCCAAGAGACCCAGTACTTC. Translation gives CASSPSGTSGGSQETQYF. The rearrangement links TRBV27 to TRBJ2-5, with TRBD2 matching 15 bases. Trimming at V came to 6 bases and at J to 1 base, leaving 9 bases not matched to a gene. Germline V gives CDR1 MNHEY, CDR2 SMNVEV (reference sequence). The CDR3 is 18 amino acids.

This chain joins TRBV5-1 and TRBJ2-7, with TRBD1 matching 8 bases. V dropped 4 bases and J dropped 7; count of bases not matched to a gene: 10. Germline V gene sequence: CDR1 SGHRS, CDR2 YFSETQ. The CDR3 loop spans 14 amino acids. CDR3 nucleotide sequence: TGCGCCAGCAGCGCCGGACAGGGATTGGGGGAGCAGTACTTC. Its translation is CASSAGQGLGEQYF.

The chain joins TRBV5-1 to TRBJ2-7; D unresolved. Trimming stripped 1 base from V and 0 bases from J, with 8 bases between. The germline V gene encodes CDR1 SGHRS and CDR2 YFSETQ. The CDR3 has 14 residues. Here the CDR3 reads CASSLQGSSYEQYF. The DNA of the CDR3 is TGCGCCAGCAGCTTGCAAGGGTCCTCCTACGAGCAGTACTTC. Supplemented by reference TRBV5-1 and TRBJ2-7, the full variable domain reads KAGVTQTPRYLIKTRGQQVTLSCSPISGHRSVSWYQQTPGQGLQFLFEYFSETQRNKGNFPGRFSGRQFSNSRSEMNVSTLELGDSALYLCASSLQGSSYEQYFGPGTRLTVT.

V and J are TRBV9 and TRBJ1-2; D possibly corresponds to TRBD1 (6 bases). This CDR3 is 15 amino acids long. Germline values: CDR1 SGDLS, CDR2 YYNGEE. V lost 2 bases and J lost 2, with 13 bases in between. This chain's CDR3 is CASSVGDTLNYGYTF. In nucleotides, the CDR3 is TGTGCCAGCAGCGTTGGGGACACCCTCAACTATGGCTACACCTTC.

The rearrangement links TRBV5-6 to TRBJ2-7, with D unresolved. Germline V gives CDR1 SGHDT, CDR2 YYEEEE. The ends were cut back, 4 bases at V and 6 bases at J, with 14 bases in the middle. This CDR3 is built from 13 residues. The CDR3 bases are TGTGCCAGCAGCCCAGGATCCTTGGGCGAGCAGTACTTC. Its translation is CASSPGSLGEQYF.